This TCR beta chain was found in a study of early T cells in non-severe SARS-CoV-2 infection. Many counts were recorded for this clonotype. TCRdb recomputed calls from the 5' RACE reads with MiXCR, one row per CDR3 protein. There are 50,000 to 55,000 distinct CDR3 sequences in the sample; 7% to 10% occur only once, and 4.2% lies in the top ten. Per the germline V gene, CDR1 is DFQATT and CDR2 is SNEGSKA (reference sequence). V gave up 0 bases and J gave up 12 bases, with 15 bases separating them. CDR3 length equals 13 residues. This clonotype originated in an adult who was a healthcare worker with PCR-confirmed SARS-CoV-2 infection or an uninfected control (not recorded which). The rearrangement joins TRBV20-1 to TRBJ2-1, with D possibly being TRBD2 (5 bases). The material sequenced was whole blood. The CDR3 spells CSARDRRGSGQFF. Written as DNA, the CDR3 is TGCAGTGCTAGAGATCGACGTGGGAGTGGGCAGTTCTTC.